A single sample gave rise to the 25 T cell receptor beta chains below, sequenced in a study of T cell repertoires in cytomegalovirus infection. Using its own MiXCR run on the reads, TCRdb lists one record per CDR3 protein. The sample has fewer than 250,000 distinct CDR3 sequences; over 20% are singletons. Sequenced input: CD8+ T cells from PBMCs. These receptors were taken from a human donor in good health (CMV status not recorded). Some clones in this sample may be carry-over from other donors' samples.

The chain combines TRBV7-9 with TRBJ2-5; TRBD2 matches at 9 bases. V lost 6 bases, J lost 5 bases, and 4 bases stayed unmatched. CDR1 SEHNR and CDR2 FQNEAQ come from the germline V gene (reference sequence). The CDR3 covers 13 residues. The CDR3 bases are TGTGCCAGCAGGAGACTAGCGGCGGAGACCCAGTACTTC. Its translation is CASRRLAAETQYF.

This chain connects TRBV11-2 to TRBJ2-7, with D perhaps TRBD1 (5 bases). Germline loops: CDR1 SGHAT, CDR2 FQNNGV. V lost 5 bases and J 6 bases, leaving 17 bases between the germline ends. The CDR3 covers 14 residues. CDR3 region: CASSQGVLPVEQYF. CDR3 coding DNA: TGTGCCAGCAGCCAAGGGGTCCTCCCGGTCGAGCAGTACTTC.

This clonotype was seen a handful of times. The V gene is TRBV20-1, the J gene TRBJ2-7; 7 positions match TRBD1. The CDR3 contains 13 residues. The germline gives CDR1 DFQATT, CDR2 SNEGSKA (reference sequence). Trimming cost V 6 bases and J 7 bases; bases outside gene matches: 12. The CDR3 DNA is TGCAGTGCGGGACGCGAGGGGGCGAATGAGCAGTACTTC. Amino acids: CSAGREGANEQYF.

This clonotype was picked up many times. CDR3 coding DNA: TGTGCCAGCAGCTTAGTCGCGGTTCACGAGCAGTACTTC. Protein product: CASSLVAVHEQYF. The chain employs TRBV7-9 and TRBJ2-7, with D hard to call. V gave up 1 base and J gave up 5 bases, with 9 bases separating them. This CDR3 has 13 residues. Germline V gene sequence: CDR1 SEHNR, CDR2 FQNEAQ (reference sequence).

This chain uses TRBV2 with TRBJ2-2; 13 bases agree with TRBD2. Germline V gene lookup returns CDR1 SNHLY and CDR2 FYNNEI. J lost 8 bases, V lost 6 bases, and 6 bases had no gene match. CDR3 size: 15 residues. The CDR3: CASRRLAGGVGELFF. As DNA, the CDR3 is TGTGCCAGCAGACGACTAGCGGGGGGAGTGGGGGAGCTGTTTTTT.

This clonotype was detected many times. V is TRBV20-1 and J is TRBJ2-3; 7 nucleotides match TRBD2. CDR1 is DFQATT, CDR2 SNEGSKA, per germline (reference sequence). The ends lost 8 bases at V and 2 bases at J; junction bases unmatched: 4. This CDR3 comprises 12 residues. In DNA form, the CDR3 reads TGCAGTTTAGCGGGCCTCACAGATACGCAGTATTTT. It yields the protein CSLAGLTDTQYF.

This clonotype showed up many times. V and J are TRBV7-2 and TRBJ2-7, with D perhaps matching TRBD1 (5 bases). The V gene's germline CDR1 is SGHTA and CDR2 FQGNSA. The CDR3 loop spans 15 amino acids. Trimming removed 5 bases at V and 2 bases at J, with 16 bases between. The CDR3 nucleotides are TGTGCCAGCAGCGGAGTGGGGCTTAGGGCCTACGAGCAGTACTTC. As protein: CASSGVGLRAYEQYF.

This clonotype showed up just a few times. The chain carries TRBV2 and TRBJ2-1; 7 nucleotides agree with TRBD2. The J segment lost 4 bases and the V segment lost 7 bases, leaving 7 bases of the junction unmatched. This CDR3 is 14 amino acids long. Germline V lookup: CDR1 SNHLY, CDR2 FYNNEI. CDR3 residues: CASTPWGGYNEQFF. CDR3 in DNA: TGTGCCAGCACCCCGTGGGGGGGGTACAATGAGCAGTTCTTC.

This clonotype was counted between two and nine times. The chain links TRBV28 to TRBJ1-2; 9 bases fit TRBD1. This CDR3 spans 15 amino acids. Trimming removed 10 bases from V and 6 bases from J; junction bases left unmatched: 15. The germline gives CDR1 MDHEN, CDR2 SYDVKM. The chain's CDR3 is CATFTGTGPINGYTF. The CDR3 DNA reads as TGTGCCACCTTTACTGGGACAGGGCCTATTAATGGCTACACCTTC.

As DNA, the CDR3 is TGTGCCTCCCGCGAGGGGACGCGGAGCGGCTACACCTTC. This encodes CASREGTRSGYTF. The V call is TRBV6-5, the J call TRBJ1-2; maybe TRBD1 (5 bases). The V gene lost 11 bases and the J gene lost 8 bases, with 21 bases spanning the gap. Germline V gives CDR1 MNHEY, CDR2 SVGAGI. This CDR3 contains 13 residues.

This clonotype was seen ten or more times. The DNA for the CDR3 is TGTGCCAGCAGCTTGGCGGGGACAGGGGGCGTGTATGGCTACACCTTC. Encoded protein: CASSLAGTGGVYGYTF. This chain uses TRBV5-5 with TRBJ1-2, with TRBD1 identical over 12 bases. V lost 0 bases, J lost 5 bases, and 5 bases stayed unmatched. Germline V lookup: CDR1 SGHKS, CDR2 YYEKEE (reference sequence). CDR3 length equals 16 residues. Supplemented by reference TRBV5-5 and TRBJ1-2, the full variable domain reads DAGVTQSPTHLIKTRGQQVTLRCSPISGHKSVSWYQQVLGQGPQFIFQYYEKEERGRGNFPDRFSARQFPNYSSELNVNALLLGDSALYLCASSLAGTGGVYGYTFGSGTRLTVV.

Concerning this clonotype itself: One end of the junction fails to match germline, which may point to a read error. This chain connects TRBV24-1 to TRBJ2-2; a weak D match, TRBD1 (6 bases). CDR3 length: 13 residues. The germline gives CDR1 KGHDR, CDR2 SFDVKD. The CDR3 here is CATRGGNTGELSF. Here the CDR3 DNA reads TGTGCCACCAGAGGGGGTAACACCGGGGAGCTGTCTTTT.

This chain links TRBV7-9 with TRBJ1-4, with D uncertain. CDR3 length: 15 amino acids. V shed 4 bases and J shed 8 bases, with 17 bases lying between them. CDR1 and CDR2 from the germline V gene are SEHNR and FQNEAQ (reference sequence). The CDR3 coding sequence is TGTGCCAGCAGCTCCCTGACCGGGTCGGTGGAAAAACTGTTTTTT. This encodes CASSSLTGSVEKLFF.

This clonotype was picked up a small number of times. V is TRBV6-5 and J is TRBJ2-1; 12 bases align to TRBD2. The V gene's germline CDR1 is MNHEY and CDR2 SVGAGI. Unmatched junction bases numbered 9, after V lost 8 bases and J lost 4 bases. The CDR3 runs 16 residues. In DNA, the CDR3 is TGTGCCAGCCATCCGACTAGCGGGGGCGTTTACAATGAGCAGTTCTTC. It codes for CASHPTSGGVYNEQFF.

This clonotype counts as medium-sized. The chain recombines TRBV4-1 with TRBJ2-7, with 7 bases that match TRBD1. In germline, CDR1 is MGHRA, CDR2 YSYEKL. The length of the CDR3 is 15 residues. V shed 4 bases and J 2 bases; nucleotides not matched to a gene: 8. The CDR3 bases are TGCGCCAGCAGCCCAACACAGGGGTTGGCCTACGAGCAGTACTTC. This gives the protein CASSPTQGLAYEQYF.

This clonotype was seen a few times. This rearrangement joins TRBV6-6 to TRBJ2-5; 8 bases are shared with TRBD2. The CDR3 totals 14 residues. Germline lookup yields CDR1 MNHNY and CDR2 SVGAGI (reference sequence). V was clipped by 5 bases and J by 5 bases; unmatched bases: 7. DNA of the CDR3: TGTGCCAGCAGTGCAACTAGCGGCCCGGAGACCCAGTACTTC. Translated, it gives CASSATSGPETQYF.

The chain couples TRBV29-1 to TRBJ2-1; D perhaps matches TRBD2 (6 bases). Germline V gives CDR1 SQVTM, CDR2 ANQGSEA. The CDR3 covers 11 residues. The V and J ends lost 5 bases and 7 bases respectively, with 9 bases between them. The CDR3 is CSVSGGNEQFF. CDR3 sequence (DNA): TGCAGCGTTTCTGGGGGGAATGAGCAGTTCTTC.

The J gene is TRBJ1-1, the V gene TRBV7-9; 11 bases map to TRBD1. Germline V gene sequence: CDR1 SEHNR, CDR2 FQNEAQ (reference sequence). The CDR3 spans 16 residues. Unmatched junction bases numbered 13, after V lost 10 bases and J lost 3 bases. CDR3 sequence reads: CANRSRDRGRYTEAFF. CDR3 nucleotides: TGTGCCAACAGGTCCCGGGACAGGGGGAGGTACACTGAAGCTTTCTTT.

This clonotype came up a few times. The chain joins TRBV6-5 to TRBJ2-7; D possibly uses TRBD1 or TRBD2 (5 bases each). The CDR3 extends over 15 amino acids. V lost 0 bases and J lost 2, with 11 bases in between. Germline V lookup: CDR1 MNHEY, CDR2 SVGAGI. The CDR3: CASSYSTGAAYEQYF. Written as DNA, the CDR3 is TGTGCCAGCAGTTACTCGACCGGGGCAGCCTACGAGCAGTACTTC.

This clonotype was found many times. The chain links TRBV11-2 to TRBJ2-1, with TRBD2 matching 13 bases. Germline CDR1 and CDR2: SGHAT and FQNNGV. The CDR3 length is 16 residues. Unmatched junction bases numbered 4, after V lost 5 bases and J lost 3 bases. CDR3 nucleotide sequence: TGTGCCAGCAGCCAAGGACTAGCGGGGGACTACAATGAGCAGTTCTTC. Amino acid sequence: CASSQGLAGDYNEQFF.

This clonotype was seen at least ten times. V and J are TRBV28 and TRBJ2-2; D not resolved. The CDR3 covers 15 residues. CDR1 and CDR2 from the germline V gene are MDHEN and SYDVKM. V was shortened by 3 bases and J by 1 base, with 9 bases between the two germline ends. The CDR3 spells CASSLGILNTGELFF. CDR3 DNA sequence: TGTGCCAGCAGTTTGGGCATTTTGAACACCGGGGAGCTGTTTTTT.

Written as DNA, the CDR3 is TGTGCCAGCAGTGGGCGGGGGTACAATGAGCAGTTCTTC. The encoded protein is CASSGRGYNEQFF. V gene TRBV5-4 combines with J gene TRBJ2-1; TRBD2 matches 7 bases. Germline CDR1 is SGHNT and CDR2 is YYREEE (reference sequence). The ends lost 5 bases at V and 4 bases at J; junction bases unmatched: 3. The CDR3 has 13 amino acids. Filled out from reference TRBV5-4 and TRBJ2-1, the complete variable domain reads ETGVTQSPTHLIKTRGQQVTLRCSSQSGHNTVSWYQQALGQGPQFIFQYYREEENGRGNFPPRFSGLQFPNYSSELNVNALELDDSALYLCASSGRGYNEQFFGPGTRLTVL.

This chain links TRBV4-1 with TRBJ2-1; TRBD1 agrees at 10 bases. CDR3 size: 16 residues. Germline loops: CDR1 MGHRA, CDR2 YSYEKL. J was trimmed by 4 bases and V by 1 base; bases with no gene match: 4. CDR3 residues: CASSQGQGASYNEQFF. In DNA form, the CDR3 reads TGCGCCAGCAGCCAAGGACAGGGGGCGAGTTACAATGAGCAGTTCTTC.

This chain connects TRBV5-4 to TRBJ2-3, with 9 bases identical to TRBD1. The CDR3 totals 15 residues. CDR1 SGHNT and CDR2 YYREEE come from the germline V gene (reference sequence). Losses at the gene ends were 4 bases for V and 6 bases for J; bases not matched to a gene: 9. DNA for the CDR3: TGTGCCAGCAGCACCGGGACAGGGTCATACGATACGCAGTATTTT. Its translation is CASSTGTGSYDTQYF.

This rearrangement joins TRBV12-3 or TRBV12-4 to TRBJ1-2; D remains ambiguous. CDR3 size: 14 residues. Trimming removed 3 bases from V and 7 bases from J, with 15 bases in between. CDR3 amino acids: CASSFVVGSGGYTF. CDR3 nucleotide sequence: TGTGCCAGCAGTTTTGTGGTAGGGAGCGGTGGCTACACCTTC.